These 27 T cell receptor beta chains originate from one sample sequenced in a study of vaccination effects on CD4 cells after COVID-19. Their antigens remain unidentified. Ahead of sequencing, the ViraFEST assay grew antigen-specific CD4+ T cells using viral peptide pools. With roughly 9 days of culture completed, CD4+ T cells were isolated. The protocol was immunoSEQ multiplex PCR, while the TCRdb copy is restricted to in-frame clones and leaves out a portion. Here the sample spans 8,500 to 13,000 clones, about two thirds being singletons. The input for sequencing was CD4+ T cells from PBMCs cultured with HCoV-229E spike peptides, taken before COVID-19 vaccination. Source of these receptors: a human donor who received a COVID-19 vaccine.

The V and J genes are TRBV2 and TRBJ2-3; D is possibly TRBD1 or TRBD2 (5 bases each). The V gene lost 8 bases and the J gene lost 1 base, with 10 bases spanning the gap. Germline V CDR1 and CDR2: SNHLY, FYNNEI. CDR3 length: 13 amino acids. This chain's CDR3 is CASPPGRTDTQYF. CDR3 bases: TGTGCCAGCCCGCCGGGGCGCACAGATACGCAGTATTTT.

This chain's CDR3 is CASRRQGGTGNTIYF. DNA for the CDR3: TGTGCCAGCAGGAGACAGGGAGGTACTGGAAACACCATATATTTT. The chain links TRBV6-6 to TRBJ1-3; 7 nucleotides line up with TRBD1. V lost 6 bases to trimming and J lost 2 bases; unmatched junction nucleotides: 7. Germline V gene lookup returns CDR1 MNHNY and CDR2 SVGAGI (reference sequence). This CDR3 comprises 15 residues.

The chain carries TRBV6-1 and TRBJ1-1; TRBD1 is a possible D gene (5 bases). The CDR3 runs to 14 residues. Trimming took off 1 base at V and 0 bases at J, with 6 bases between the two ends. The V gene's germline CDR1 is MNHNS and CDR2 SASEGT. The CDR3 DNA follows: TGTGCCAGCAGTGAAGGACAGCTGAACACTGAAGCTTTCTTT. This translates into CASSEGQLNTEAFF.

The chain uses TRBV7-9 and TRBJ1-3; D call uncertain. The CDR3 has 15 amino acids. The V end was cut by 1 base, the J end by 0 bases, with 7 bases between. The germline V gene encodes CDR1 SEHNR and CDR2 FQNEAQ (reference sequence). CDR3 sequence (DNA): TGTGCCAGCAGCTTAGGTTGGATCTCTGGAAACACCATATATTTT. Its translation: CASSLGWISGNTIYF.

The CDR3 region is CASSLAVTAVGQPQHF. The CDR3 region has the DNA TGTGCCAGCAGCTTAGCGGTAACAGCTGTAGGACAGCCCCAGCATTTT. The rearrangement links TRBV7-8 to TRBJ1-5; D gene uncertain. V gave up 0 bases and J gave up 7 bases, with 16 bases separating them. Per the germline V gene, CDR1 is SGHVS and CDR2 is FQNEAQ. The CDR3 runs to 16 residues.

The gene calls are TRBV6-5 and TRBJ2-7; TRBD1 matches 10 bases. CDR3 length: 13 amino acids. J was trimmed by 4 bases and V by 9 bases; bases with no gene match: 6. CDR1 and CDR2 from the germline V gene are MNHEY and SVGAGI. Here the CDR3 reads CASRTDRGYEQYF. The CDR3 region has the DNA TGTGCCAGTAGGACGGACAGGGGGTACGAGCAGTACTTC.

V is TRBV29-1 and J is TRBJ2-7; possible D gene TRBD2, 5 bases. CDR3 size: 11 residues. Trimming took 6 bases from V and 4 from J, leaving 10 bases between them. Looked up from germline, CDR1 is SQVTM and CDR2 is ANQGSEA. As DNA, the CDR3 is TGCAGCGTCGGACTGAATTACGAGCAGTACTTC. Translated, it gives CSVGLNYEQYF.

This chain joins TRBV4-1 and TRBJ1-4; D gene uncertain. CDR1 is MGHRA, CDR2 YSYEKL, per germline. There are 13 residues in the CDR3. Trimming stripped 9 bases from V and 0 bases from J, with 8 bases between. Here the CDR3 reads CASSGATNEKLFF. The DNA for the CDR3 is TGCGCCAGTTCAGGCGCAACTAATGAAAAACTGTTTTTT.

The CDR3 spells CSVLASGKFYNEQFF. The CDR3 nucleotides are TGCAGCGTCCTGGCTAGCGGAAAATTCTACAATGAGCAGTTCTTC. This rearrangement joins TRBV29-1 to TRBJ2-1, with TRBD2 matching over 7 bases. This CDR3 comprises 15 residues. V shed 6 bases and J 3 bases; nucleotides not matched to a gene: 11. From germline, CDR1 is SQVTM and CDR2 ANQGSEA.

This clone is large by share. The rearrangement links TRBV5-1 to TRBJ1-1; TRBD1 might be the D (5 bases). Germline assignment: CDR1 SGHRS and CDR2 YFSETQ. The CDR3 covers 13 residues. With 7 bases removed from V and 1 base from J, the gap between germline ends came to 11 bases. The CDR3: CASGQGENTEAFF. CDR3 bases: TGCGCCAGCGGTCAGGGTGAGAACACTGAAGCTTTCTTT.

This clone was detected a few times. Compared with germline, one end of the junction differs, possibly owing to a read error. The genes are TRBV5-3 and TRBJ1-3; D is unclear. TRBV5-3 is reported as an ORF; its role is uncertain. The CDR3 spans 15 residues. The CDR3 protein is CARSLAHPSGNTIYF. The CDR3 DNA follows: TGTGCCAGAAGTTTGGCCCATCCCTCTGGAAACACCATATATTTT.

This clone was counted only a few times. This rearrangement joins TRBV20-1 to TRBJ2-1; 11 bases match TRBD2. The CDR3 is 15 amino acids. The germline V gene has CDR1 DFQATT and CDR2 SNEGSKA (reference sequence). V lost 3 bases, J lost 6 bases, and 7 bases stayed unmatched. CDR3 protein: CSASPTSGRVNEQFF. The CDR3 DNA is TGCAGTGCTAGTCCTACTAGCGGGAGAGTCAATGAGCAGTTCTTC.

J is TRBJ1-6 and V is TRBV27; weak D call: TRBD1 (5 bases). CDR3 length equals 15 residues. Germline-derived CDR1 and CDR2 are MNHEY and SMNVEV (reference sequence). V was shortened by 2 bases and J by 5 bases, with 10 bases between the two germline ends. The CDR3 loop is CASSLRQGDNSPLHF. The CDR3 DNA is TGTGCCAGCAGTTTACGCCAGGGAGATAATTCACCCCTCCACTTT.

This chain joins TRBV28 and TRBJ1-4; 8 nucleotides align to TRBD1. Germline CDR1 and CDR2: MDHEN and SYDVKM. With 4 bases clipped from V and 2 bases from J, the junction kept 6 bases outside the gene matches. The CDR3 runs 16 residues. CDR3 DNA: TGTGCCAGCAGTTCTGACAGGGGCAGGACTAATGAAAAACTGTTTTTT. Translating it yields CASSSDRGRTNEKLFF.

The chain combines TRBV9 with TRBJ2-7; 7 nucleotides line up with TRBD1. The J segment lost 6 bases and the V segment lost 2 bases, leaving 8 bases of the junction unmatched. Germline V gene sequence: CDR1 SGDLS, CDR2 YYNGEE. The CDR3 is 14 residues long. The CDR3 region is CASSVWTGEGEQYF. The CDR3 nucleotides are TGTGCCAGCAGCGTCTGGACAGGCGAAGGCGAGCAGTACTTC.

The chain employs TRBV25-1 and TRBJ2-2; 9 positions match TRBD1. V shed 5 bases and J 5 bases; nucleotides not matched to a gene: 6. Germline assignment: CDR1 MGHDK and CDR2 SYGVNS. The CDR3 loop spans 15 amino acids. The CDR3 spells CASSPLDRGTGELFF. In DNA form, the CDR3 reads TGTGCCAGCAGTCCTCTGGACAGGGGAACCGGGGAGCTGTTTTTT.

This rearrangement joins TRBV5-1 to TRBJ1-3; D unresolved. Per the germline V gene, CDR1 is SGHRS and CDR2 is YFSETQ. The CDR3 extends over 15 amino acids. V shed 0 bases and J shed 1 base, with 8 bases lying between them. CDR3 sequence: CASSLALGSGNTIYF. CDR3 DNA sequence: TGCGCCAGCAGCTTGGCCCTGGGATCTGGAAACACCATATATTTT.

The chain recombines TRBV18 with TRBJ1-6, with D perhaps matching TRBD1 (5 bases). Trimming took off 4 bases at V and 6 bases at J, with 13 bases between the two ends. This CDR3 has 15 amino acids. Germline V gene sequence: CDR1 KGHSH, CDR2 LQKENI. This chain's CDR3 is CASSLDRPINSPLHF. Here the CDR3 DNA reads TGTGCCAGCTCACTCGACAGACCGATTAATTCACCCCTCCACTTT. The full variable domain, with the rest looked up from reference TRBV18 and TRBJ1-6, is NAGVMQNPRHLVRRRGQEARLRCSPMKGHSHVYWYRQLPEEGLKFMVYLQKENIIDESGMPKERFSAEFPKEGPSILRIQQVVRGDSAAYFCASSLDRPINSPLHFGNGTRLTVT.

This clone has a handful of counts. The chain couples TRBV28 to TRBJ1-5, with D possibly being TRBD1 (5 bases). Germline CDR1 and CDR2: MDHEN and SYDVKM. This CDR3 region has 15 residues. The V end was cut by 1 base, the J end by 4 bases, with 11 bases between. CDR3 nucleotide sequence: TGTGCCAGCAGTTTATCATGGGGGGGGAATCAGCCCCAGCATTTT. It encodes CASSLSWGGNQPQHF.

The rearrangement joins TRBV7-2 to TRBJ2-7; tentatively, D is TRBD2 (6 bases). The V gene lost 0 bases and the J gene lost 3 bases, with 12 bases spanning the gap. This CDR3 is built from 15 residues. The V gene's germline CDR1 is SGHTA and CDR2 FQGNSA. CDR3 region: CASSLAPGSDYEQYF. CDR3 sequence (DNA): TGTGCCAGCAGCTTAGCCCCCGGGAGCGACTACGAGCAGTACTTC. The full variable domain, in which reference TRBV7-2 and TRBJ2-7 provide the parts outside the CDR3, is GAGVSQSPSNKVTEKGKDVELRCDPISGHTALYWYRQSLGQGLEFLIYFQGNSAPDKSGLPSDRFSAERTGGSVSTLTIQRTQQEDSAVYLCASSLAPGSDYEQYFGPGTRLTVT.

This chain connects TRBV7-2 to TRBJ2-3; the D call may be TRBD1 or TRBD2 (5 bases each). V was shortened by 7 bases and J by 4 bases, with 18 bases between the two germline ends. Germline V CDR1 and CDR2: SGHTA, FQGNSA. The CDR3 has 15 amino acids. CDR3 DNA sequence: TGTGCCAGCACCGTTATGCCAGGGAGAGCAGATACGCAGTATTTT. This translates into CASTVMPGRADTQYF.

The chain links TRBV30 to TRBJ1-1, with D maybe TRBD1 (5 bases). V was trimmed by 0 bases and J by 4 bases, leaving 12 bases between them. The CDR3 has 14 residues. The germline V gene encodes CDR1 GTSNPN and CDR2 SVGIG (reference sequence). In nucleotides, the CDR3 is TGTGCCTGGAGTGTACGGTTGGGGGTCACTGAAGCTTTCTTT. It specifies CAWSVRLGVTEAFF.

The sample holds a few counts of this clone. The V call is TRBV6-2 or TRBV6-3, the J call TRBJ2-3; either TRBD1 or TRBD2 may fit D (6 bases each). Germline V gene lookup returns CDR1 MNHEY and CDR2 SVGEGT. The CDR3 sequence is 14 residues long. Deletions cut 6 bases from V and 6 bases from J, with 16 bases between. The CDR3 DNA sequence: TGTGCCAGCAGCCCTCGACTAGGGGGGGATACGCAGTATTTT. This codes for CASSPRLGGDTQYF.

This clone qualifies as medium-sized. The chain carries TRBV7-2 and TRBJ1-5; D is uncertain. The CDR3 is 13 amino acids. The V gene lost 3 bases and the J gene lost 10 bases, with 13 bases spanning the gap. The germline CDR1 and CDR2 sequences are SGHTA and FQGNSA. CDR3 sequence reads: CASSFGPSNPQHF. For the CDR3, the DNA is TGTGCCAGCAGCTTTGGTCCGAGCAACCCCCAGCATTTT. The full variable domain, its missing parts supplied by reference TRBV7-2 and TRBJ1-5, is GAGVSQSPSNKVTEKGKDVELRCDPISGHTALYWYRQSLGQGLEFLIYFQGNSAPDKSGLPSDRFSAERTGGSVSTLTIQRTQQEDSAVYLCASSFGPSNPQHFGDGTRLSIL.

V and J are TRBV3-1 (or the pseudogene TRBV3-2) and TRBJ2-1; maybe TRBD2 (6 bases). CDR3 size: 14 residues. The germline V and J ends were trimmed by 1 base and 9 bases, with 13 bases remaining between them. Looked up from germline, CDR1 is LGHDT and CDR2 is YNNKEL (reference sequence). The CDR3 region is CASSQGPAGLEQFF. DNA for the CDR3: TGTGCCAGCAGCCAAGGCCCTGCGGGACTTGAGCAGTTCTTC.

This clone was observed a few times. The chain recombines TRBV3-1 (or the pseudogene TRBV3-2) with TRBJ1-2; D is uncertain. Germline CDR1 LGHDT, CDR2 YNNKEL (reference sequence). Trimming cost V 1 base and J 4 bases, with 10 bases left between them. The CDR3 has 14 amino acids. The CDR3, as DNA: TGTGCCAGCAGCCAAGTGAAGGGAGGCTATGGCTACACCTTC. This encodes CASSQVKGGYGYTF.

The V gene is TRBV18, the J gene TRBJ1-3; 9 bases line up with TRBD1. Germline CDR1 and CDR2: KGHSH and LQKENI. V was pared by 3 bases and J by 1 base, with 1 base of the junction left unmatched. The CDR3 is made up of 15 amino acids. The CDR3 DNA sequence: TGTGCCAGCTCACCTGGACAGGGGTCTGGAAACACCATATATTTT. Its protein is CASSPGQGSGNTIYF.